This T cell receptor (beta chain) emerged from a study of blood T cell repertoires in COVID-19. Study-wide context: The samples span acute and convalescent COVID-19 from the United States, Italy and Spain. From T cells, B-cell-depleted T cells, or PBMCs came the material, which was cDNA or gDNA.

Trimming removed 2 bases from V and 5 bases from J, with 8 bases in between. Germline V gene sequence: CDR1 SGHRS, CDR2 YFSETQ. CDR3 length: 13 residues. The authors' processing: It was from reference gene primer amplification that nucleated cell counts were estimated. Assay: immunoSEQ multiplex PCR; the TCRdb copy retains only in-frame clones and omits some. From that table come the V and J calls and clone size; the DNA was used to work out D and trimming. The table includes roughly 21,000 clones, around 88% detected once. V usage is TRBV5-1 and J usage is TRBJ2-1; D possibly corresponds to TRBD2 (5 bases). This TCR derives from a human donor with acute or convalescent COVID-19. The donor label of this sample is uncertain. The specimen sequenced was peripheral blood. The CDR3 protein is CASSLLGNNEQFF. DNA for the CDR3: TGCGCCAGCAGCTTACTAGGGAACAATGAGCAGTTCTTC. The variable domain in full, with the rest retrieved from reference TRBV5-1 and TRBJ2-1, is KAGVTQTPRYLIKTRGQQVTLSCSPISGHRSVSWYQQTPGQGLQFLFEYFSETQRNKGNFPGRFSGRQFSNSRSEMNVSTLELGDSALYLCASSLLGNNEQFFGPGTRLTVL.